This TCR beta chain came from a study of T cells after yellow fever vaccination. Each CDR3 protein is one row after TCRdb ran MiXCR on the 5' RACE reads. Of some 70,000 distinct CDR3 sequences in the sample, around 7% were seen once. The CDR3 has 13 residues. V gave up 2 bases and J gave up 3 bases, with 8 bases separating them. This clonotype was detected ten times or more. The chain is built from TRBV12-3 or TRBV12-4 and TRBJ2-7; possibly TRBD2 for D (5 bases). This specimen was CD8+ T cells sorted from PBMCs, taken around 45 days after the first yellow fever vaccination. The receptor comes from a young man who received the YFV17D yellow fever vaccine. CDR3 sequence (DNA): TGTGCCAGCAGTTTACTAGCCGGCTACGAGCAGTACTTC. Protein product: CASSLLAGYEQYF.